This TCR beta chain was obtained from a study of OX40 agonist ivuxolimab in advanced cancers. On the study more broadly: Partial responses were observed in three patients, of whom one had hepatocellular carcinoma and two had cutaneous melanoma.

V shed 7 bases and J 10 bases; nucleotides not matched to a gene: 9. Germline V CDR1 and CDR2: SQVTM, ANQGSEA. This CDR3 region has 12 residues. Comment on this clone: What it recognizes is unknown.

Overall study results and limits: Certain nonresponders likewise exhibited a low normalized T-cell clonal expansion.

TCRdb's table, derived via immunoSEQ multiplex PCR, lists solely in-frame clones and lacks some. The sample has tens of thousands of clones; approximately 83% are singletons. This clonotype originated in an adult with an advanced solid tumor such as melanoma, head and neck, liver or kidney cancer. This specimen consisted of CD4+ or CD8+ T cells sorted from blood, obtained in a trial of the OX40 agonist ivuxolimab. V is TRBV29-1 and J is TRBJ2-1; TRBD1 matches at 8 bases. This CDR3 is CSARGQANEQFF. In nucleotides, the CDR3 is TGCAGCGCACGGGGACAGGCCAACGAGCAGTTCTTC.